This is a list of T cell receptor beta chains from one sample in a study of blood T cell repertoires in COVID-19. Measured with immunoSEQ multiplex PCR; TCRdb has only the in-frame clones, and not every one. The sample has 130,000 or so clones; approximately 80% are singletons. Sequenced: peripheral blood. These receptors were collected from a woman aged 55 to 70 with acute or convalescent COVID-19. The CDR3 runs from the conserved cysteine through the conserved F or W. Each record gives: V gene, D gene, clone size, J gene, CDR3 DNA, CDR3 protein. The D gene is left open where the match is weak. Part of the rows lack a size; the others show once, few, many or a class for expanded clones.

TRBV5-5	TRBD1	.	TRBJ1-4	TGTGCCAGCAGCTCCGGGACAGTGAATGAAAAACTGTTTTTT	CASSSGTVNEKLFF
TRBV7-9	.	few	TRBJ1-1	TGTGCCAGCAGCTCGTTCACTGAAGCTTTCTTT	CASSSFTEAFF
TRBV6-5	TRBD1	.	TRBJ2-1	TGTGCCAATCAGGGGGCAAGGAATGAGCAGTTCTTC	CANQGARNEQFF
TRBV5-1	.	.	TRBJ2-2	TGCGCCAGCAGCTTGGAACTCGGTGCGCTGTTTTTT	CASSLELGALFF
TRBV11-1	TRBD1	.	TRBJ2-5	TGTGCCAGCAGCCTGGGGACAGGGACCCAAGAGACCCAGTACTTC	CASSLGTGTQETQYF
TRBV7-2	.	.	TRBJ1-2	TGTGCCAGCAGCCCGAGGGTTGTCGGCTATGGCTACACCTTC	CASSPRVVGYGYTF
TRBV7-9	.	.	TRBJ2-3	TGTGCCAGCAGCCGCAGCGGGGATACGCAGTATTTT	CASSRSGDTQYF
TRBV6-5	TRBD1	few	TRBJ1-2	TGTGCCAGCAGGTCCAACAGGGGTGGCTACACCTTC	CASRSNRGGYTF
TRBV7-9	.	.	TRBJ2-3	TGTGCCAGCACAAAGGAGGCAGATACGCAGTATTTT	CASTKEADTQYF
TRBV27	TRBD2	.	TRBJ2-1	TGTGCCAGCATGTGGCGGGGGTCATCCTACAATGAGCAGTTCTTC	CASMWRGSSYNEQFF
TRBV3-1/TRBV3-2	.	.	TRBJ2-2	TGTGCCAGCAGTCCCACCCGGGTGAACACCGGGGAGCTGTTTTTT	CASSPTRVNTGELFF
TRBV5-3	.	.	TRBJ1-1	TGTGCCAGAAGCTTGATCTCGGACAGCCTGAACACTGAAGCTTTCTTT	CARSLISDSLNTEAFF
TRBV5-1	.	.	TRBJ1-1	TGCGCCAGCAGCTTGGCCGGGGGAAAGAACACTGAAGCTTTCTTT	CASSLAGGKNTEAFF
TRBV5-4	.	.	TRBJ2-7	TGTGCCAGCAGCTTCAGAGGGGGCTCCTACGAGCAGTACTTC	CASSFRGGSYEQYF
TRBV7-2	.	.	TRBJ2-7	TGTGCCAGCAGCTTAGCGAGGAGCTACGAGCAGTACTTC	CASSLARSYEQYF
TRBV5-4	.	.	TRBJ1-6	TGTGCCAGCAGCTATAGGGGTGGTGGGTCACCCCTCCACTTT	CASSYRGGGSPLHF
TRBV3-1/TRBV3-2	.	.	TRBJ2-3	TGTGCCAGCAGCCAACTCACCACTAGCTTGACAGATACGCAGTATTTT	CASSQLTTSLTDTQYF
TRBV3-1/TRBV3-2	TRBD1	.	TRBJ2-3	TGTGCCAGCAGCCACCACAGGGGCCGGACTAGCACAGATACGCAGTATTTT	CASSHHRGRTSTDTQYF
TRBV9	TRBD1	.	TRBJ2-1	TGTGCCAGCAATATCGGGGACAGCTACAATGAGCAGTTCTTC	CASNIGDSYNEQFF
TRBV7-9	.	.	TRBJ2-7	TGTGCCAGCAGCTTGCGGATGGAGCAGTACTTC	CASSLRMEQYF
TRBV4-1	.	.	TRBJ2-2	TGCGCCAGCAGCCGGATCCAGGGATACGAAACCGGGGAGCTGTTTTTT	CASSRIQGYETGELFF
TRBV5-1	TRBD2	.	TRBJ2-5	TGCGCCAGCAGCTCGGGGACCCTAGCGGGGGGGAAAGAGACCCAGTACTTC	CASSSGTLAGGKETQYF
TRBV10-2	TRBD1	.	TRBJ2-4	TGCGCCAGCAGCGCCTGGGACAGGGGGCCGGTTGGTGTCATTCAGTACTTC	CASSAWDRGPVGVIQYF
TRBV6-4	.	.	TRBJ2-2	TGTGCCAGCAGTGCCATTCTAGACTCCGAGCTGTTTTTT	CASSAILDSELFF
TRBV12-3/TRBV12-4	.	.	TRBJ1-1	TGTGCCAGCAGTCCACCCGGTGAGACTGAAGCTTTCTTT	CASSPPGETEAFF
TRBV5-4	.	.	TRBJ1-2	TGTGCCAGCAGCTCCAGGGATTTTAATGGCTACACCTTC	CASSSRDFNGYTF
TRBV20-1	TRBD2	.	TRBJ2-5	TGCAGTGCTAGTAAGAGCGGGGGAGAGACCCAGTACTTC	CSASKSGGETQYF
TRBV4-1	.	.	TRBJ1-1	TGCGCCAGCAGCCTCCGAGGGGGCACTGAAGCTTTCTTT	CASSLRGGTEAFF
TRBV11-2	.	.	TRBJ2-6	TGTGCCAGCAGCTTGGTAGTAACTGGGGCCAACGTCCTGACTTTC	CASSLVVTGANVLTF
TRBV27	TRBD1	.	TRBJ1-1	TGTGCCAGCAGTGCCGGGACAGGGGTTAACACTGAAGCTTTCTTT	CASSAGTGVNTEAFF
TRBV11-3	.	.	TRBJ2-3	TGTGCCAGCAGCTTTGGGGGGTCCACGCAGTATTTT	CASSFGGSTQYF
TRBV7-8	TRBD1	.	TRBJ1-4	TGTGCCAGCAGCTCGGGCAGGGGGTTGATTGAAAAACTGTTTTTT	CASSSGRGLIEKLFF
TRBV9	TRBD1	.	TRBJ1-1	TGTGCCAGCAGCTTTGGTACAGGGGGAGCTGAAGCTTTCTTT	CASSFGTGGAEAFF
TRBV5-1	.	.	TRBJ1-4	TGCGCCAGCAGCTCCCGAGGGGGAGATGAAAAACTGTTTTTT	CASSSRGGDEKLFF
TRBV5-1	.	once	TRBJ2-7	TGCGCCAGCAGCTTGGGGGCAGCCTACGAGCAGTACTTC	CASSLGAAYEQYF
TRBV12-3/TRBV12-4	TRBD1	.	TRBJ1-2	TGTGCCAGCAGTTTAAAGGGGGCGGTTTACACCTTC	CASSLKGAVYTF
TRBV30	.	.	TRBJ1-5	TGTGCCTGGGATAGCAGGCAGGGGCAGCCCCAGCATTTT	CAWDSRQGQPQHF
TRBV5-1	.	.	TRBJ2-7	TGCGCCAGCAGCATTGACAGTGCCATCGCTTACGAGCAGTACTTC	CASSIDSAIAYEQYF
TRBV7-9	.	.	TRBJ2-5	TGTGCCAGCAGCCCGAACCGGACTCGGAACAAAGAGACCCAGTACTTC	CASSPNRTRNKETQYF
TRBV3-1/TRBV3-2	TRBD1	few	TRBJ2-1	TGTGCCAGCAGCATCCCTCACAGGGGTAGGAATGAGCAGTTCTTC	CASSIPHRGRNEQFF
TRBV11-2	.	.	TRBJ1-1	TGTGCCAGCAGCATCACCCTTAGAGGTGAAGCTTTCTTT	CASSITLRGEAFF
TRBV27	TRBD1	few	TRBJ1-2	TGTGCCAGCAGAGGGACAGGAGAAGGCTACACCTTC	CASRGTGEGYTF